These T cell receptor beta chains were read from a single sample in a study of T cell responses to AZD1222 COVID-19 vaccine. Sequencing was performed with immunoSEQ multiplex PCR; in TCRdb, only in-frame clones are kept and a portion is missing. The sample comprises some 130,000 clones, over 90% of which are singletons, and about 5% rests with the top ten. The source material was peripheral blood, sampled on day 0 of AZD1222 vaccination. The receptors here all came from an adult in good health. The CDR3 runs from the conserved cysteine through the conserved F or W. The D gene is left open where the match is weak. Only part of the rows carry a size: once, few, many, or a class if the clone is expanded.

TRBV5-4	.	TRBJ1-1	TRBD1	CASSGGQARSEAFF	TGTGCCAGCAGCGGGGGACAGGCAAGGTCTGAAGCTTTCTTT
TRBV6-5	.	TRBJ1-4	.	CASSPGTYEKLFF	TGTGCCAGCAGTCCAGGGACCTACGAAAAACTGTTTTTT
TRBV6-2/TRBV6-3	.	TRBJ1-5	.	CASSYGRGGLGSNQPQHF	TGTGCCAGCAGTTACGGTCGGGGGGGGCTCGGGAGCAATCAGCCCCAGCATTTT
TRBV15	.	TRBJ2-2	TRBD1	CATSGDRGFSGELFF	TGTGCCACCAGCGGGGACAGGGGCTTTAGCGGGGAGCTGTTTTTT
TRBV7-2	.	TRBJ1-2	TRBD1	CASSPRGTANYGYTF	TGTGCCAGCAGCCCTAGAGGGACAGCGAACTATGGCTACACCTTC
TRBV5-6	.	TRBJ2-7	.	CASSVGTYYEQYF	TGTGCCAGCAGCGTCGGGACTTACTACGAGCAGTACTTC
TRBV4-1	.	TRBJ1-1	TRBD1	CASSHARDRVSAFF	TGCGCCAGCAGCCATGCCCGGGACAGGGTATCGGCTTTCTTT
TRBV19	.	TRBJ1-5	.	CASSSEVRRNQPQHF	TGTGCCAGTAGTTCTGAGGTACGGCGGAATCAGCCCCAGCATTTT
TRBV9	.	TRBJ1-2	TRBD1	CASSEQGADGYTF	TGTGCCAGCAGCGAACAGGGGGCGGATGGCTACACCTTC
TRBV24-1	.	TRBJ2-7	.	CATSAGSYEQYF	TGTGCCACCAGTGCAGGGTCCTACGAGCAGTACTTC
TRBV21-1	.	TRBJ1-4	.	CASSKDGGGTTNEKLFF	TGTGCCAGCAGCAAAGATGGGGGCGGAACGACTAATGAAAAACTGTTTTTT
TRBV28	once	TRBJ2-7	TRBD2	CASSPPLAGGSYEQYF	TGTGCCAGCAGTCCACCCCTAGCGGGCGGCTCCTACGAGCAGTACTTC
TRBV2	.	TRBJ2-7	TRBD2	CASRAGGSEQYF	TGTGCCAGCAGAGCGGGGGGCAGCGAGCAGTACTTC
TRBV7-2	.	TRBJ2-1	TRBD2	CASSLGTIPWGEQFF	TGTGCCAGCAGCTTGGGGACTATCCCATGGGGTGAGCAGTTCTTC
TRBV13	.	TRBJ2-4	.	CASSLSGVENIQYF	TGTGCCAGCAGCTTATCAGGGGTGGAAAACATTCAGTACTTC
TRBV5-4	once	TRBJ1-1	.	CASSPPGKNTEAFF	TGTGCCAGCAGCCCCCCGGGAAAGAACACTGAAGCTTTCTTT
TRBV2	.	TRBJ1-2	.	CASSEYPGSYYGYTF	TGTGCCAGCAGTGAATATCCAGGGAGCTACTATGGCTACACCTTC
TRBV5-1	.	TRBJ1-3	TRBD1	CASSWGQRSSGNTIYF	TGCGCCAGCAGCTGGGGACAGCGAAGCTCTGGAAACACCATATATTTT
TRBV6-5	.	TRBJ1-1	.	CASSYSSTGVVEAFF	TGTGCCAGCAGTTACTCGTCGACGGGAGTTGTGGAAGCTTTCTTT
TRBV5-5	.	TRBJ2-1	TRBD1	CASSTDRGVVDEQFF	TGTGCCAGCAGCACTGACAGGGGTGTTGTCGATGAGCAGTTCTTC
TRBV27	once	TRBJ1-5	.	CASSRENNQPQHF	TGTGCCAGCAGCCGGGAAAACAATCAGCCCCAGCATTTT
TRBV19	.	TRBJ2-4	TRBD2	CATRTSGVNIQYF	TGTGCCACCCGGACTAGCGGGGTGAACATTCAGTACTTC
TRBV28	.	TRBJ1-6	.	CASSLGAPYNSPLHF	TGTGCCAGCAGTCTCGGTGCACCGTATAATTCACCCCTCCACTTT
TRBV7-9	.	TRBJ1-5	TRBD1	CASSLGQGANQPQHF	TGTGCCAGCAGCTTAGGACAGGGGGCCAATCAGCCCCAGCATTTT
TRBV5-6	.	TRBJ1-6	.	CASSSPPENSPLHF	TGTGCCAGCAGCTCCCCCCCTGAGAATTCACCCCTCCACTTT
TRBV6-5	.	TRBJ1-3	TRBD1	CASSWPGGRVGNTIYF	TGTGCCAGCAGTTGGCCAGGGGGAAGGGTGGGAAACACCATATATTTT
TRBV6-5	.	TRBJ1-4	.	CASLFANNEKLFF	TGTGCCAGCCTCTTTGCAAACAATGAAAAACTGTTTTTT
TRBV5-6	.	TRBJ2-1	TRBD2	CASSFRAGVFRNEQFF	TGTGCCAGCAGCTTCCGAGCGGGAGTATTTCGCAATGAGCAGTTCTTC
TRBV29-1	.	TRBJ2-1	.	CSVARVLDEQFF	TGCAGCGTTGCCAGGGTGCTCGATGAGCAGTTCTTC